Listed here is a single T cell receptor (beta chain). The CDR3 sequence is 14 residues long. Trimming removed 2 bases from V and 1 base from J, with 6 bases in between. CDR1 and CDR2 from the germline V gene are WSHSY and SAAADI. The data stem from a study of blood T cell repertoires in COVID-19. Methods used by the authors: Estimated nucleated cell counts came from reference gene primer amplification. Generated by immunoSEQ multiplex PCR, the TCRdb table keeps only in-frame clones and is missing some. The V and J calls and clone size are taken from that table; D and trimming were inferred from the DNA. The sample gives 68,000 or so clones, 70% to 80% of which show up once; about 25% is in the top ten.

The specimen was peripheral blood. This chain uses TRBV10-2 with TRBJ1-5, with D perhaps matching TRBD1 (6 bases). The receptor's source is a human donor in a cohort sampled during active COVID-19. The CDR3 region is CASSEQGSNQPQHF. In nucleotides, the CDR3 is TGCGCCAGCAGTGAGCAGGGGAGCAATCAGCCCCAGCATTTT.